This T cell receptor (beta chain) was retrieved from a study of cytomegalovirus exposure and HLA in healthy donors. Whole-study results and caveats: The later analysis indicated that the majority of CMV-associated TCR beta chains appeared HLA-restricted. In a later analysis, at a false discovery rate of 0.05, under 20,000 TCR beta sequences were associated with HLA alleles.

The PCR used 60 Vbeta and 13 Jbeta primers. In the source study's methods: Approximately 9.9 million of some 80 million unique TCR beta chains were shared, per a later count. Here immunoSEQ multiplex PCR was the method, and the copy in TCRdb shows in-frame clones only, minus some. The DNA gave D and trimming, while V, J and clone size come from that table. The sample contains over 50,000 clones, about 81% of which appear only once. Remarks on this clone: The antigen is not known.

The clonotype originates from a man aged 50 to 60 in good health and CMV-seropositive. The sample was PBMCs.

CDR3 sequence (DNA): TGTGCCAGCAGCTTAGTTCCGGGGGGCGCGGGGGGCTACACCTTC. It codes for CASSLVPGGAGGYTF. V gene TRBV7-2 combines with J gene TRBJ1-2; maybe TRBD1 (6 bases). From germline, CDR1 is SGHTA and CDR2 FQGNSA. The CDR3 has 15 amino acids. Trimming pared 1 base from V and 8 bases from J, leaving 17 bases between.